The clone carrying this TCR beta chain was observed once. Sample-barcoded 5' priming and a J-beta primer mix drove a second PCR of 7 to 11 cycles. TCRdb fed the 5' RACE reads into MiXCR, producing one record per CDR3 protein. The sample shows fewer than 2,000,000 distinct CDR3 sequences, about 35% of them seen only once. The data were taken from a study of blood T cells in healthy people across ages. About the study: Capturing about one barcoded beta molecule per two T cells was achieved by template switching.

Sequenced: blood. This sequence was found in a young woman in good health.

The chain's CDR3 is CASSSAVGFVAGTQYF. As DNA, the CDR3 is TGTGCCAGCAGTTCCGCAGTAGGTTTCGTCGCAGGTACGCAGTATTTT. This rearrangement joins TRBV28 to TRBJ2-3; D is ambiguous. CDR1 is MDHEN and CDR2 is SYDVKM in the germline V gene. Trimming took off 4 bases at V and 8 bases at J, with 22 bases between the two ends. The length of the CDR3 is 16 residues. The full variable domain, rest sourced from reference TRBV28 and TRBJ2-3, is DVKVTQSSRYLVKRTGEKVFLECVQDMDHENMFWYRQDPGLGLRLIYFSYDVKMKEKGDIPEGYSVSREKKERFSLILESASTNQTSMYLCASSSAVGFVAGTQYFGPGTRLTVL.